The T cell receptor beta chain under discussion was sequenced for a study of breast tumors, draining lymph nodes, adjacent tissues. Study-wide results and limits: Luminal-like breast cancer showed significantly greater tumor-nontumor repertoire similarity than basal-like breast cancer did. Most tumor T cells seemingly derive from lymph node, then expand in tumor. Compared with lymph nodes, tumors were less diverse; compared with nontumor tissue, more.

Breast cancer patients provided tissue from their axillary draining lymph nodes. The germline CDR1 and CDR2 sequences are SQVTM and ANQGSEA. The length of the CDR3 is 12 residues. The V end was cut by 4 bases, the J end by 0 bases, with 5 bases between. TCRdb reprocessed the multiplex PCR reads with MiXCR, giving one entry per CDR3 protein. The table shows fewer than 200,000 distinct CDR3 sequences, with 30% to 35% occurring only once. Points on this clonotype: What it recognizes is unknown.

The chain joins TRBV29-1 to TRBJ2-3; no definite D call. The sequence came from a female donor with breast cancer. Some clones in this sample may be carry-over from other donors' samples. The sequencing sample was made of axillary lymph node tissue. CDR3 coding DNA: TGCAGCGTTGGGGTTAGCACAGATACGCAGTATTTT. Translated, it gives CSVGVSTDTQYF.